This T cell receptor beta chain is drawn from a study of naive and memory T cell subsets. Whole-study results and caveats: Diversity fell and Gini index rose from naive through CM, EM, EMRA.

This clonotype was observed a handful of times. Its antigen remains unidentified. Two oligonucleotides, mixed equimolar, formed the beta constant-region primer covering TRBC1 and TRBC2. Nested alpha and beta constant-region primers with the SP2 primer drove four PCR rounds on ligated cDNA. Using its own MiXCR run on the UMI-ligation and nested PCR reads, TCRdb lists one record per CDR3 protein. The table records about 22,000 distinct CDR3 sequences, around 10% of them present only once. Sequenced input: central memory CD8+ T cells from blood. The clonotype was recovered from a human donor in good health.

The CDR3 loop is CASATGQPQHF. The CDR3 DNA reads as TGTGCCAGCGCCACGGGTCAGCCCCAGCATTTT. The V gene is TRBV6-1, the J gene TRBJ1-5, with unresolved D. The germline gives CDR1 MNHNS, CDR2 SASEGT. Trimming removed 8 bases from V and 6 bases from J, with 8 bases in between. This CDR3 contains 11 residues.